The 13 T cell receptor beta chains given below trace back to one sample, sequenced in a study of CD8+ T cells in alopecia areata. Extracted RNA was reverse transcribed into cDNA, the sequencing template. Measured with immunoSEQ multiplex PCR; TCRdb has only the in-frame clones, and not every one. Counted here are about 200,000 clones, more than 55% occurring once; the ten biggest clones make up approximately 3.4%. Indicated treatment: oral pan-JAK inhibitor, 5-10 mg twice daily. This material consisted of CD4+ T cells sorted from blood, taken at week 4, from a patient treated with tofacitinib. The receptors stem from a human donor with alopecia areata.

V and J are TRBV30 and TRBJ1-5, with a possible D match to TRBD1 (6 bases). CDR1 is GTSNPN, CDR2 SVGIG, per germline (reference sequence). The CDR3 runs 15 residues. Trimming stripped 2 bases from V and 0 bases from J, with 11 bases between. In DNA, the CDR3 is TGTGCCTGGAGTCTGGGGGGCAGTAGCAATCAGCCCCAGCATTTT. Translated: CAWSLGGSSNQPQHF. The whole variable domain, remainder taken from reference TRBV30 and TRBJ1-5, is SQTIHQWPATLVQPVGSPLSLECTVEGTSNPNLYWYRQAAGRGLQLLFYSVGIGQISSEVPQNLSASRPQDRQFILSSKKLLLSDSGFYLCAWSLGGSSNQPQHFGDGTRLSIL.

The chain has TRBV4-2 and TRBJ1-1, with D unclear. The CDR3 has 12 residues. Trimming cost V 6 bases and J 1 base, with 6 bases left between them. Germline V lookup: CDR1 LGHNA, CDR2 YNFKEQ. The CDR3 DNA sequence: TGTGCCAGCAGTTGGGAGAACACTGAAGCTTTCTTT. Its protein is CASSWENTEAFF.

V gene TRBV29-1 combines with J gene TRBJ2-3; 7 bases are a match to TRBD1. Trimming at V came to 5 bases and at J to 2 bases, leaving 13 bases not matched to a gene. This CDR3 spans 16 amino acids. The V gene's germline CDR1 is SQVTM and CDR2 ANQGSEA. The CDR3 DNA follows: TGCAGCGTTTTCCGAAGGGACAGAAGAACCACAGATACGCAGTATTTT. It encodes CSVFRRDRRTTDTQYF.

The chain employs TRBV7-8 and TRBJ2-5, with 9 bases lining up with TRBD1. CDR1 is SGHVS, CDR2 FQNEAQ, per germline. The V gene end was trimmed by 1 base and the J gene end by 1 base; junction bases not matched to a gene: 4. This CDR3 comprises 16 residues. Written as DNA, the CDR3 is TGTGCCAGCAGCTTAGGCGGGACAGGGCGCCAAGAGACCCAGTACTTC. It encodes CASSLGGTGRQETQYF.

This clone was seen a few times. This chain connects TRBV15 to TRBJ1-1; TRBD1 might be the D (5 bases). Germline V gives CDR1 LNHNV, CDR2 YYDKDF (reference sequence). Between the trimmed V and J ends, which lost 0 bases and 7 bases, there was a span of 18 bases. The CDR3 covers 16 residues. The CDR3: CATSRDYPGTRDEAFF. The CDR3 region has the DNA TGTGCCACCAGCAGAGACTACCCGGGGACCAGGGATGAAGCTTTCTTT.

As DNA, the CDR3 is TGTGCCTGGAGTGTACTGGAGTATGAGCAGTTCTTC. This translates into CAWSVLEYEQFF. J is TRBJ2-1 and V is TRBV30; D uncertain. Between the trimmed V and J ends, which lost 0 bases and 8 bases, there was a span of 8 bases. The CDR3 is made up of 12 amino acids. Germline assignment: CDR1 GTSNPN and CDR2 SVGIG (reference sequence).

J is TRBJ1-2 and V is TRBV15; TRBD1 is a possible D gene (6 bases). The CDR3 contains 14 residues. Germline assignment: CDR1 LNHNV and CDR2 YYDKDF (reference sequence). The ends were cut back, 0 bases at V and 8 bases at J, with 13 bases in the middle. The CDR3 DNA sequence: TGTGCCACCAGCAGAGAAAACAGGGTAAACGGCTACACCTTC. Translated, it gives CATSRENRVNGYTF.

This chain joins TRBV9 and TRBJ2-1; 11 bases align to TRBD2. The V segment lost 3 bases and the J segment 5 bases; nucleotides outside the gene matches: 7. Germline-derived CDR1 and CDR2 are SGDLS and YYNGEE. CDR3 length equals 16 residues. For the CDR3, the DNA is TGTGCCAGCAGCGCCCAGACTAGCGGGGTTAACAATGAGCAGTTCTTC. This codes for CASSAQTSGVNNEQFF.

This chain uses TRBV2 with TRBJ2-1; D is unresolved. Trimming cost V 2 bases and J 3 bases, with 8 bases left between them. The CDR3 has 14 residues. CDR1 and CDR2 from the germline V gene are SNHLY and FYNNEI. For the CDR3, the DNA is TGTGCCAGCAGTGAACAGGTATACTACAATGAGCAGTTCTTC. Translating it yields CASSEQVYYNEQFF. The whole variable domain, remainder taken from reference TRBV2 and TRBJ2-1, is EPEVTQTPSHQVTQMGQEVILRCVPISNHLYFYWYRQILGQKVEFLVSFYNNEISEKSEIFDDQFSVERPDGSNFTLKIRSTKLEDSAMYFCASSEQVYYNEQFFGPGTRLTVL.

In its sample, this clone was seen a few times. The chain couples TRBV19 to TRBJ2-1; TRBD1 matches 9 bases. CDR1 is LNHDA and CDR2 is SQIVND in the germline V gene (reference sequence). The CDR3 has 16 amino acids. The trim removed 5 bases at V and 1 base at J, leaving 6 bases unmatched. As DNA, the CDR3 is TGTGCCAGTAGTCCGAACAGGGGGCGGTCCTACAATGAGCAGTTCTTC. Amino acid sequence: CASSPNRGRSYNEQFF.

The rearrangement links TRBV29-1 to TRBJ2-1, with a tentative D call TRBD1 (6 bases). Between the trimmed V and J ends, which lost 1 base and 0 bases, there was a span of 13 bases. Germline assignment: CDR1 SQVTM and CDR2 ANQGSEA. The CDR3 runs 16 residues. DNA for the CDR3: TGCAGCGTTGAAGGTAACAGGGTTAACTCCTACAATGAGCAGTTCTTC. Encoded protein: CSVEGNRVNSYNEQFF.

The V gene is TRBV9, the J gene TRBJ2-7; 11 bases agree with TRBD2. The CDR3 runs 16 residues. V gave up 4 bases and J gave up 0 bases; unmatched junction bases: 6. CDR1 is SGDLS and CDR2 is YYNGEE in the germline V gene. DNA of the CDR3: TGTGCCAGCAGCCCTCGACTAGCGGGGCCCTCCTACGAGCAGTACTTC. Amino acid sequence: CASSPRLAGPSYEQYF.

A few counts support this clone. The CDR3 DNA reads TGTGCCAGCACGAGAAGGGGGGAGATGGAGACCCAGTACTTC. Translated: CASTRRGEMETQYF. The rearrangement uses TRBV2 and TRBJ2-5, with D perhaps given as TRBD1 or TRBD2 (6 bases each). CDR3 length: 14 amino acids. V gave up 7 bases and J gave up 5 bases, with 17 bases separating them. The germline gives CDR1 SNHLY, CDR2 FYNNEI.